The clone carrying this T cell receptor beta chain appeared a few times. No antigen is known for it. Synthesis of TCR cDNA relied on 5'RACE template switching, which attached a universal primer site and UMIs. Each CDR3 protein is one row after TCRdb ran MiXCR on the 5' RACE reads. The sample has about 550,000 distinct CDR3 sequences; roughly 21% are singletons. The sample belongs to a study of T cells after yellow fever vaccination. General study points: Abundant bulk-derived clonotypes could contaminate FACS-sorted repertoires. Only a minor proportion of clonotypes was detected across both CD4 and CD8 compartments. A large majority of primary-vaccination clones showed up again after the booster (just under 97% CD4, 75% to 90% CD8).

This CDR3 contains 17 residues. V lost 5 bases, J lost 2 bases, and 21 bases lay in between. In germline, CDR1 is SSHAT, CDR2 FNYEAQ (reference sequence). The sample was PBMCs, taken 15 days after the yellow fever booster vaccination. This rearrangement joins TRBV7-7 to TRBJ2-5, with D tentatively TRBD1 (6 bases). This receptor was obtained from a man aged 25-45 years who received the YFV17D yellow fever vaccine. Here the CDR3 DNA reads TGTGCCAGCAGCCCAAGCAGAAACAGGGTGGGACAAGAGACCCAGTACTTC. Translating gives CASSPSRNRVGQETQYF.